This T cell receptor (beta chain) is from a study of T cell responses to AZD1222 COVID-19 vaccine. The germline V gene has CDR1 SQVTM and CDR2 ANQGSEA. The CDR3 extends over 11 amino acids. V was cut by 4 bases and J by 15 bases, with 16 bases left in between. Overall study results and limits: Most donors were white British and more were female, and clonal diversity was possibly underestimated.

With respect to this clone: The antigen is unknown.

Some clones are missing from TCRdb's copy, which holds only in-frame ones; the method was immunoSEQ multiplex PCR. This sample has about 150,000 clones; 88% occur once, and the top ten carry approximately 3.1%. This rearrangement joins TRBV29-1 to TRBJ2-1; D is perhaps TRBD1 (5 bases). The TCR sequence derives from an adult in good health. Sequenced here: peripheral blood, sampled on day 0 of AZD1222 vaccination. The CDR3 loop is CSVAGQGLGFF. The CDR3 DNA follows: TGCAGCGTTGCGGGCCAGGGCCTAGGGTTCTTC.